This note documents a single T cell receptor (beta chain) sequence. The data derive from a study of blood T cell repertoires in COVID-19. About the study: Whether acute or convalescent, the COVID-19 samples came from the United States, Italy and Spain.

Only in-frame clones appear in the TCRdb table, and some are missing; sequencing was by immunoSEQ multiplex PCR. The table lists fewer than 250,000 clones, roughly 86% of them singletons, with roughly 3% in the top ten. Germline CDR1 reads SGHNT; CDR2 reads YYREEE (reference sequence). The germline V and J ends were trimmed by 9 bases and 1 base, with 14 bases remaining between them. CDR3 length: 14 amino acids. Sequenced material: peripheral blood. The TCR originated in a man in his fifties or sixties with acute or convalescent COVID-19. The chain combines TRBV5-4 with TRBJ1-3; D may be TRBD1 (5 bases). The CDR3 is CATNPGVSGNTIYF. The CDR3 coding sequence is TGTGCCACTAATCCGGGGGTATCTGGAAACACCATATATTTT.